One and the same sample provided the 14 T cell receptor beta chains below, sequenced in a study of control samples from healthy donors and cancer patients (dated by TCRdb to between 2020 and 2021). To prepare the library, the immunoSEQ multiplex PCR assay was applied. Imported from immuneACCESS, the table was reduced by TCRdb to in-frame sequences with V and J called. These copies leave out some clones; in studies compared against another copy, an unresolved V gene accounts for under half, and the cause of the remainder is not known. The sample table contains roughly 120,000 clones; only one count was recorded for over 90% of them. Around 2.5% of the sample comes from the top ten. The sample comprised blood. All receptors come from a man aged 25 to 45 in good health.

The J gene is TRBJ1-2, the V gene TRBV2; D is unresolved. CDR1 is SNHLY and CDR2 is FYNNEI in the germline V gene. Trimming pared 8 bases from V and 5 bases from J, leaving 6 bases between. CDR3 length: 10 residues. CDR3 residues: CASLSYGYTF. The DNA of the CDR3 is TGTGCCAGCCTTAGTTATGGCTACACCTTC.

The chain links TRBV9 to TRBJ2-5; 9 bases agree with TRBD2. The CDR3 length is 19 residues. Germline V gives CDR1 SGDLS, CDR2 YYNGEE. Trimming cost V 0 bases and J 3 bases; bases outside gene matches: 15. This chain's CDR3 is CASSVGRRGGRSGKETQYF. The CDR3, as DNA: TGTGCCAGCAGCGTAGGACGGCGGGGGGGCCGGTCGGGGAAAGAGACCCAGTACTTC.

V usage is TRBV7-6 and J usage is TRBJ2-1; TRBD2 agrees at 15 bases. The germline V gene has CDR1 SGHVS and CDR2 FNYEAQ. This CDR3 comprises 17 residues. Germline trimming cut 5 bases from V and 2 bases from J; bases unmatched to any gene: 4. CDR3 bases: TGTGCCAGCAGCGAGCGGACTAGCGGGGGGGCCTACAATGAGCAGTTCTTC. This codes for CASSERTSGGAYNEQFF. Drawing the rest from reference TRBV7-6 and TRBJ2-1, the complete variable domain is GAGVSQSPRYKVTKRGQDVALRCDPISGHVSLYWYRQALGQGPEFLTYFNYEAQQDKSGLPNDRFSAERPEGSISTLTIQRTEQRDSAMYRCASSERTSGGAYNEQFFGPGTRLTVL.

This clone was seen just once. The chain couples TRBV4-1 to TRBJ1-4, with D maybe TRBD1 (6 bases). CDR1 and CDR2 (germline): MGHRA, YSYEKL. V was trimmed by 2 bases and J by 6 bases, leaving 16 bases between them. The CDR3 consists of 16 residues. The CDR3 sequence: CASSQNDRTIHEKLFF. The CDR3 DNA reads TGCGCCAGCAGCCAAAATGACAGGACTATACATGAAAAACTGTTTTTT.

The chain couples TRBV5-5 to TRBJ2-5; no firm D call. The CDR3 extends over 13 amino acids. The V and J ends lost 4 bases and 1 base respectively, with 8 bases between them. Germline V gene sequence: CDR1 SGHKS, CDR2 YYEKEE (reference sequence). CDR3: CASSPLTQETQYF. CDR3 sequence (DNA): TGTGCCAGCAGCCCTTTAACCCAAGAGACCCAGTACTTC.

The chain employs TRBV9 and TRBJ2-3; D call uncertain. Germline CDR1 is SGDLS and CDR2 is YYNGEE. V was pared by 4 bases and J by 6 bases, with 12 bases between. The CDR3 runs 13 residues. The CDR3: CASSNQMRDTQYF. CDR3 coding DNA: TGTGCCAGCAGCAACCAGATGCGGGATACGCAGTATTTT.

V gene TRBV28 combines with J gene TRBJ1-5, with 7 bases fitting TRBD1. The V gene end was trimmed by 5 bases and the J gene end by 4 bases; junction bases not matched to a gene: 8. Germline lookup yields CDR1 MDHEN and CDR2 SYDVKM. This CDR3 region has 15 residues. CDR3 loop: CASSAQSGGNQPQHF. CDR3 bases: TGTGCCAGCAGTGCCCAATCAGGGGGTAATCAGCCCCAGCATTTT.

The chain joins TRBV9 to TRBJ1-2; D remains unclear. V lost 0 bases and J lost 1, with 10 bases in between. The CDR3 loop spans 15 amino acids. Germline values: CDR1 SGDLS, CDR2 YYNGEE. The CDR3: CASSVGQVVNYGYTF. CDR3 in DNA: TGTGCCAGCAGCGTAGGGCAGGTGGTTAACTATGGCTACACCTTC.

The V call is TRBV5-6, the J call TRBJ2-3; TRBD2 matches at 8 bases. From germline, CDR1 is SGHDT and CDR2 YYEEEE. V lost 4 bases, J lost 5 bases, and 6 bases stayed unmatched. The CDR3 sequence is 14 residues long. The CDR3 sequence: CASSPRGAGDTQYF. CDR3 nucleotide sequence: TGTGCCAGCAGCCCGCGGGGGGCTGGAGATACGCAGTATTTT.

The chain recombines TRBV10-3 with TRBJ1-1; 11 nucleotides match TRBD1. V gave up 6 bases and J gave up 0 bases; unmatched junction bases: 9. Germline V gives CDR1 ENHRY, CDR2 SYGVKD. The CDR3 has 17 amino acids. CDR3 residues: CAIRGTGGQLLNTEAFF. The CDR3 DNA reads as TGTGCCATCAGGGGGACAGGGGGACAACTCTTGAACACTGAAGCTTTCTTT.

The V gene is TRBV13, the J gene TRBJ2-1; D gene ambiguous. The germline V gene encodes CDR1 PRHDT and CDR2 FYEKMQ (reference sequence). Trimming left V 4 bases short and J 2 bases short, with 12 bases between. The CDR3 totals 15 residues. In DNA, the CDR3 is TGTGCCAGCAGCTCGACGACGAAGACCTACAATGAGCAGTTCTTC. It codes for CASSSTTKTYNEQFF. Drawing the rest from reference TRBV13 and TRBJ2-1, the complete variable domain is AAGVIQSPRHLIKEKRETATLKCYPIPRHDTVYWYQQGPGQDPQFLISFYEKMQSDKGSIPDRFSAQQFSDYHSELNMSSLELGDSALYFCASSSTTKTYNEQFFGPGTRLTVL.

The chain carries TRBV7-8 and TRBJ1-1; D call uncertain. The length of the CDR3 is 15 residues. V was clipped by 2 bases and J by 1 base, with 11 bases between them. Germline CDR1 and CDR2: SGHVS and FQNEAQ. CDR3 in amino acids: CASSLSGRQNTEAFF. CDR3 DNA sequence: TGTGCCAGCAGCTTATCGGGGAGGCAGAACACTGAAGCTTTCTTT.

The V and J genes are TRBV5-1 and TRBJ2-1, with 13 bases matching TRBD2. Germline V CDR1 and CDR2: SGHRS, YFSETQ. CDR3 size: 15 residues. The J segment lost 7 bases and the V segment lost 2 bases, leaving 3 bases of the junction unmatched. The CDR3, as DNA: TGCGCCAGCAGCTTAACTAGCGGGGGGGCAAATGAGCAGTTCTTC. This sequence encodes CASSLTSGGANEQFF.

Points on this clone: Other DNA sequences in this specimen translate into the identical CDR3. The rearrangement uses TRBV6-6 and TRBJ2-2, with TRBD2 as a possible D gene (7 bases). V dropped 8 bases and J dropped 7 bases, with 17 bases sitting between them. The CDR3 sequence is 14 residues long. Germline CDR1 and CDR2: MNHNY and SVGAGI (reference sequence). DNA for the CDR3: TGTGCCAGCGGGGGGGCCGAGGGGGGCGGGGAGCTGTTTTTT. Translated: CASGGAEGGGELFF.